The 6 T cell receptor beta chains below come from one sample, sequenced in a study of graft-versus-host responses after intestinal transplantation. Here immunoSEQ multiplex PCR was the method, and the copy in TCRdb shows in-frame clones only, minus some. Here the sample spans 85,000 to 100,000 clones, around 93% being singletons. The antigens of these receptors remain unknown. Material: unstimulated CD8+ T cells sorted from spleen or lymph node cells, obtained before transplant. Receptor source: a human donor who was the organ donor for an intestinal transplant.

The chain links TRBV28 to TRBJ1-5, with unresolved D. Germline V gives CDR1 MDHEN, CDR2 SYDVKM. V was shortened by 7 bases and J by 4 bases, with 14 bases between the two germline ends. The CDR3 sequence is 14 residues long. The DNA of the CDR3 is TGTGCCAGCACCCTGCGGTGGCTAAATCAGCCCCAGCATTTT. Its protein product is CASTLRWLNQPQHF.

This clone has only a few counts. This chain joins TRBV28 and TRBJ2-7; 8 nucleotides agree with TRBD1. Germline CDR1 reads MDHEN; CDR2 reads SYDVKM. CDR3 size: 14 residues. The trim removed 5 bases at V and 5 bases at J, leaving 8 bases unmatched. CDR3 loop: CASSDWTGHDEQYF. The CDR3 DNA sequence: TGTGCCAGCAGTGATTGGACAGGGCACGACGAGCAGTACTTC.

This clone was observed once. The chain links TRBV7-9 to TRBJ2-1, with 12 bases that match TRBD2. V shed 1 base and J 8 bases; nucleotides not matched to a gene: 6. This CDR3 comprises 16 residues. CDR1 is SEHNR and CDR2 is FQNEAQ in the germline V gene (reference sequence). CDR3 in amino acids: CASSLGLAGVFDEQFF. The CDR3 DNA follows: TGTGCCAGCAGCTTAGGACTAGCGGGAGTTTTTGATGAGCAGTTCTTC.

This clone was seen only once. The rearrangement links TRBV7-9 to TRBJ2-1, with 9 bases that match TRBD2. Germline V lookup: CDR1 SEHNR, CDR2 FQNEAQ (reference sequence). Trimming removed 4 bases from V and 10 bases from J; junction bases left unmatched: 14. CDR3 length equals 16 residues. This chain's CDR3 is CASSYAPGTSRYEQFF. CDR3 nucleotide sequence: TGTGCCAGCAGCTATGCCCCCGGGACTAGCAGATACGAGCAGTTCTTC.

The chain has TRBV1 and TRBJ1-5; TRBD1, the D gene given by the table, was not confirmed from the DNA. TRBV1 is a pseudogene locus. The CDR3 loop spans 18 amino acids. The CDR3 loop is CTSSQRPGQHYSNQPQHF. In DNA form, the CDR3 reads TGCACCAGCAGCCAACGACCGGGACAGCATTATAGCAATCAGCCCCAGCATTTT.

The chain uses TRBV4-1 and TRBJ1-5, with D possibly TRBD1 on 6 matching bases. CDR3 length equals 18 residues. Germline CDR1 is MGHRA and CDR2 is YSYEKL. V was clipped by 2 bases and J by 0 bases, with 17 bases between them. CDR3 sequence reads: CASSQTITGQYSNQPQHF. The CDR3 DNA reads TGCGCCAGCAGCCAAACCATAACGGGACAATATAGCAATCAGCCCCAGCATTTT.